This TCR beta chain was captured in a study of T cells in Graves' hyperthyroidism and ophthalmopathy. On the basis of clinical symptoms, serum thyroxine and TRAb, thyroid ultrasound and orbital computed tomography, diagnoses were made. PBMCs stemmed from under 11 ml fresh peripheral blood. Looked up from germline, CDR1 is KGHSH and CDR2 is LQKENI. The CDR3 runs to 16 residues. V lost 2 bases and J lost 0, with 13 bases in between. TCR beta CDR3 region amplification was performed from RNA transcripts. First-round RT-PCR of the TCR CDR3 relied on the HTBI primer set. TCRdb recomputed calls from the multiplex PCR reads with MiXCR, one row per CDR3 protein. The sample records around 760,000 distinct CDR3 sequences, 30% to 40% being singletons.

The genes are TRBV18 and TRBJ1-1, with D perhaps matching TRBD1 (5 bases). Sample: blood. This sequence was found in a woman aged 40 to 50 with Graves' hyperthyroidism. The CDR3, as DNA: TGTGCCAGCTCACCATTGGCAGGGTCAATGAACACTGAAGCTTTCTTT. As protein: CASSPLAGSMNTEAFF. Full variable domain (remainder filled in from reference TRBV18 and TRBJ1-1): NAGVMQNPRHLVRRRGQEARLRCSPMKGHSHVYWYRQLPEEGLKFMVYLQKENIIDESGMPKERFSAEFPKEGPSILRIQQVVRGDSAAYFCASSPLAGSMNTEAFFGQGTRLTVV.